Given below is one T cell receptor (beta chain) in context. No antigen is known for it. The input lacks base qualities; no much larger clone sits a single base away. The data stem from a study of beta chain features in type 1 diabetes (dated 2018 in TCRdb). Regarding the research as a whole: No differences in mean age, gender distribution, total cell number or subset yield were found between patients and healthy donors. Regulatory and stem cell-like memory subsets were obtained from only 8 patients and roughly 8 healthy donors, while naive and central memory subsets were obtained from all 30 or so donors. A total of about 110 million sorted cells were examined across all samples, and the number of cells per subset was strongly correlated with RNA yield. The study compared the TCRB repertoires of sorted circulating CD4+ T cell subsets in recently diagnosed type 1 diabetes patients with those in matched healthy donors.

Results and caveats for the whole study, not just this receptor: The naive, central memory and regulatory TCRB repertoires appeared to resemble one another more closely among patients than among healthy donors. Fewer insertions and more nucleotide deletions at VDJ recombination sites were observed in patients with type 1 diabetes, implying thymic rearrangement abnormalities. Sequencing cDNA rather than genomic DNA could over-represent highly expressing activated cells, although activation and CD3 levels did not differ between groups. Shorter templates might have been favored by PCR, but patient and control samples were amplified and corrected together, so both groups would have been affected equally by any skew. Only small numbers of individuals were included in the HLA sub-analyses, which left unresolved whether HLA type had any influence on TCRB rearrangement. In all four CD4+ subsets, TCRB CDR3 length was moderately but significantly shorter in type 1 diabetes patients.

The CDR3 sequence holds 14 residues, the cysteine and phenylalanine included. CDR3 DNA only is kept here, 42 bases in frame from base 1. CDR1 and CDR2 (LGHNA, YSLEER) derive from the germline V gene. Trimming at the junction amounts to 0 bases on V and 9 bases on J, and the germline ends lie 14 bases apart. The High Capacity cDNA Reverse Transcription Kit was used to reverse transcribe all of the isolated RNA, meaning that expressed TCRB transcripts were what got sequenced. Naive, central memory and regulatory T cell samples underwent deep immunoSEQ sequencing, averaging around 3.9 million total reads per sample. Sorted cells were lysed in RLT buffer and RNA was extracted with DNase-treated RNeasy Micro or Mini kits, depending on cell number. Each cell subset was processed separately to prevent cross-contamination, with patient and healthy donor samples processed together. Using the immunoSEQ multiplex PCR, TCRB sequences were amplified from cDNA into 87-bp fragments spanning the CDR3 region. Sequencing of the amplicons was performed on the Illumina HiSeq platform. Per the source publication's procedure: Synthetic template baselines were used to correct PCR bias computationally, reads within Hamming distance 2 were collapsed, and singletons that could not be merged were discarded. Reads were aligned to IMGT to assign V, D and J genes, CDR3 length, and insertions or deletions at six rearrangement sites. Clonotype counts were normalized to sorted cell number within each subset before computing true diversity and Gini coefficients with the tcR R package. Repertoire sharing was quantified using the overlap coefficient calculated on TCRB nucleotide sequences. Out-of-frame TCRB sequences from naive cells were analyzed to stand in for the pre-selection repertoire. In its TCRdb copy, this immuneACCESS table keeps in-frame sequences only and misses some clones. Where compared with another copy, unresolved V genes explain less than half of these, and the others have no known cause. V and J calls and clone size follow that table, whereas D and trimming were derived from the DNA. The sample has 200,000 to 300,000 clones on record, around 21% of them singletons. The ten largest clones take up roughly 0.028% of the sample.

A single peripheral blood draw of approximately 120 mL on average was collected from each donor into heparinised tubes. A BD FACSAria II and a panel including CD45RO, CCR7, CD25, CD127, CD95 and CD27 were used to sort naive, central memory, regulatory and stem cell-like memory CD4+ T cells. A purity above 98% was achieved for all sorted populations. PBMCs were separated immediately by Lymphoprep density gradient centrifugation and were stained directly, without being cultured. To minimize batch effects, samples were stained and sorted in pairs, one healthy donor with one patient per experiment. The clonotype originates from a middle-aged woman with type 1 diabetes. The chain joins TRBV4-3 to TRBJ1-2; a confident D gene designation cannot be given. Sequencing used naive CD4+ T cells from blood. What this sample's cell subset or site label stands for: true naive CD4+ T cells. The DNA is TGCGCCAGCAGCCAAGACCTGGCAGGTCTGAGCTACACCTTC. Its protein reads: CASSQDLAGLSYTF.